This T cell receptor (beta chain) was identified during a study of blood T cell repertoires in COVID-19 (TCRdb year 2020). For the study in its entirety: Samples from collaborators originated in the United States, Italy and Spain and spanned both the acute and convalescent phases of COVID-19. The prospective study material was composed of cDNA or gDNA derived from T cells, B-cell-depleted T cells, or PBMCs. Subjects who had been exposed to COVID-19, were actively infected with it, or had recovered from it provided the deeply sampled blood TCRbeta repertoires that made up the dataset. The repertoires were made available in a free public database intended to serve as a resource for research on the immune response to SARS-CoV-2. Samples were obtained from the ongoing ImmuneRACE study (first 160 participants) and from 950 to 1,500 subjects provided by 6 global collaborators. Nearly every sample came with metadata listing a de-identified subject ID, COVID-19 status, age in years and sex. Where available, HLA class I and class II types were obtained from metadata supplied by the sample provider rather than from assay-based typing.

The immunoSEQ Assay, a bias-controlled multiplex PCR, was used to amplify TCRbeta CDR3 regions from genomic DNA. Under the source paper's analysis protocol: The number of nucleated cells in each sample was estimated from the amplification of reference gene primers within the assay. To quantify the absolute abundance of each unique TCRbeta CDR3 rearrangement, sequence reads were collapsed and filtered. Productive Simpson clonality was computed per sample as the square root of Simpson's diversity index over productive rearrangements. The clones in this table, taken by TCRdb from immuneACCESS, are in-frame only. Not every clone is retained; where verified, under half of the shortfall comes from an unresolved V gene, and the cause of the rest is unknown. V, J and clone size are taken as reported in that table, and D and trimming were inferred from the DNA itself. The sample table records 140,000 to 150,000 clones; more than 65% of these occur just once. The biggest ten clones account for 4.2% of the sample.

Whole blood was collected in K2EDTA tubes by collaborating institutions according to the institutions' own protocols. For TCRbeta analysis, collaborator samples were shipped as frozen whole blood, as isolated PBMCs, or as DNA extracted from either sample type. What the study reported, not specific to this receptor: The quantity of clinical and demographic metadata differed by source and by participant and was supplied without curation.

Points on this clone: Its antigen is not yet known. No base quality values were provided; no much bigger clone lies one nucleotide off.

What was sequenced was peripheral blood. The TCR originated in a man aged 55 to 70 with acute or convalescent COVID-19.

The DNA sequence reads TGCGCCAGCAGCTTGGATGGCAGGGCGGAAGAGACCCAGTACTTC. This is translated as CASSLDGRAEETQYF. The sequence links TRBV5-1 to TRBJ2-5; the D segment could be TRBD1, given 5 matching bases. CDR1 and CDR2 are drawn from the germline V gene: SGHRS, YFSETQ. From the cysteine up to the phenylalanine, the CDR3 has a length of 15 residues. The CDR3 DNA has 45 bases and is translated from base 1. V gives up 0 bases and J gives up 3 bases, and the segment between their germline ends measures 12 bases.